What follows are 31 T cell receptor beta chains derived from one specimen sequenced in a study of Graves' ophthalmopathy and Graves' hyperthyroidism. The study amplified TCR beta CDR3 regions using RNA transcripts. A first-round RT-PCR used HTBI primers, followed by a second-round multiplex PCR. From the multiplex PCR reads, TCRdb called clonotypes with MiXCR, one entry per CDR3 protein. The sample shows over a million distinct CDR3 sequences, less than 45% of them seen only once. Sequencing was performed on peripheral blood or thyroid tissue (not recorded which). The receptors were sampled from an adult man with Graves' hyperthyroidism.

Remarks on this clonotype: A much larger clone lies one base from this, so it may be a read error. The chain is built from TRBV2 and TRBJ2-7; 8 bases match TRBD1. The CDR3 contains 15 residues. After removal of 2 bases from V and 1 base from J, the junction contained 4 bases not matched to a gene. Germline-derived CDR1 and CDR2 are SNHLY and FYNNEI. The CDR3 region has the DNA TGTGCCAGCAGTGAAATCCAGGGGGCATCCTACGAGCAGTACTTC. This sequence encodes CASSEIQGASYEQYF.

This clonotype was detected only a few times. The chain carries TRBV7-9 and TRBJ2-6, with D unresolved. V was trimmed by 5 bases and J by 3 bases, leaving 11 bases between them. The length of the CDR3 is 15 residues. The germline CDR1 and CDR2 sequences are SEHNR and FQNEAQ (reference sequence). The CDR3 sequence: CASSPAGFGANVLTF. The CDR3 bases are TGTGCCAGCAGCCCCGCCGGGTTTGGGGCCAACGTCCTGACTTTC.

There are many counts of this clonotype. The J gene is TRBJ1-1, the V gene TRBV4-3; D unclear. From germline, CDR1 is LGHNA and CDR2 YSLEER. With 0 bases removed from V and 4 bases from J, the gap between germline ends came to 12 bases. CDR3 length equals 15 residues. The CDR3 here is CASSQDLGGSTEAFF. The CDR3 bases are TGCGCCAGCAGCCAAGATCTGGGAGGGAGCACTGAAGCTTTCTTT.

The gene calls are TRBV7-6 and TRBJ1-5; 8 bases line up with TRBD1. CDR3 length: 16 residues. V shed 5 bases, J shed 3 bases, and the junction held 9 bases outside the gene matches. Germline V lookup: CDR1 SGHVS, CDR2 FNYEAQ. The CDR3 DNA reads TGTGCCAGCAGCCTACCCTACAGGGGGGTCAATCAGCCCCAGCATTTT. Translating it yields CASSLPYRGVNQPQHF.

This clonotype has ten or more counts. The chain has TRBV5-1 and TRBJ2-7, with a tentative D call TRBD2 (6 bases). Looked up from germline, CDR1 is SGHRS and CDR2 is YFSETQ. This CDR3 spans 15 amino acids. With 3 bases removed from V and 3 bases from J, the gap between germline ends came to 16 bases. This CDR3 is CASSSSGVGGYEQYF. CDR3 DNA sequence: TGCGCCAGCAGCTCATCAGGAGTGGGGGGCTACGAGCAGTACTTC.

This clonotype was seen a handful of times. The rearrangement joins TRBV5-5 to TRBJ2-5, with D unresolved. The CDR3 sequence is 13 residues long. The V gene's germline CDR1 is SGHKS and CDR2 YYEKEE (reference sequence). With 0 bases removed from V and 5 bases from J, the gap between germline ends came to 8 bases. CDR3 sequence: CASSLAAPETQYF. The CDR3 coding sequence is TGTGCCAGCAGCTTGGCTGCTCCCGAGACCCAGTACTTC.

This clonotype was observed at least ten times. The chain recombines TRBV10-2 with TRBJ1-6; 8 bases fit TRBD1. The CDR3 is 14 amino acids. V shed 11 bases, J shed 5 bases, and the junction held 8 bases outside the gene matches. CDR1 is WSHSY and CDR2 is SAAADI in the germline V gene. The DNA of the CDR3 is TGCGCCGTCAAACAGGGGGTAGATAATTCACCCCTCCACTTT. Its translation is CAVKQGVDNSPLHF.

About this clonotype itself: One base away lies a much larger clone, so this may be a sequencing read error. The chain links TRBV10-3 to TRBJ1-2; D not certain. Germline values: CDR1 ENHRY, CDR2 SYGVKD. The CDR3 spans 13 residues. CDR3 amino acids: CAIMGAGDYGNTF. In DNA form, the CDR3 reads TGTGCCATCATGGGAGCAGGCGACTATGGCAACACCTTC.

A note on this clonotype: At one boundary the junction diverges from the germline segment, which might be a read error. This CDR3 reads CASSEAWTGFYEQYF. The DNA for the CDR3 is TGTGCCAGCAGTGAAGCGTGGACAGGGTTCTACGAGCAGTACTTC. The V gene is TRBV10-3, the J gene TRBJ2-7; 8 bases fit TRBD1. Germline V gene lookup returns CDR1 ENHRY and CDR2 SYGVKD. This CDR3 has 15 amino acids.

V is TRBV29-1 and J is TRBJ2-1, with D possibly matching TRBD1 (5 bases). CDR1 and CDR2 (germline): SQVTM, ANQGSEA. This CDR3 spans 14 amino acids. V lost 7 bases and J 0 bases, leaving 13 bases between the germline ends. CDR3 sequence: CSAKGADSYNEQFF. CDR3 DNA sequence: TGCAGCGCCAAAGGGGCGGACTCCTACAATGAGCAGTTCTTC.

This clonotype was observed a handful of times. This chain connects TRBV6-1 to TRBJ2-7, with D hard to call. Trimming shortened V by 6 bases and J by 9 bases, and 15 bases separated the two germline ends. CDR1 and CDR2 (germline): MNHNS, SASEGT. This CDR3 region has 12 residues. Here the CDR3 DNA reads TGTGCCAGCAGCCCCGTGAGGTCATGGCAGTACTTC. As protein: CASSPVRSWQYF.

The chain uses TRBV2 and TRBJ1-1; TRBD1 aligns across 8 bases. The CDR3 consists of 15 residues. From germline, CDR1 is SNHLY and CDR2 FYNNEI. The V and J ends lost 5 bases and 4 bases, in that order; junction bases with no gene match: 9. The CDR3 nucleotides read TGTGCCAGCAGTTGGGGCGGGACAGGTTTCACTGAAGCTTTCTTT. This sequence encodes CASSWGGTGFTEAFF.

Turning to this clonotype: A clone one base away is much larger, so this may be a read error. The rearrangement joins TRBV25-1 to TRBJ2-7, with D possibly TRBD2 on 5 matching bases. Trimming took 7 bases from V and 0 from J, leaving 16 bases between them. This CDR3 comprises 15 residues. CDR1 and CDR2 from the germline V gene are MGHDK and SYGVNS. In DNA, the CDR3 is TGTGCCAGCACTGTGACTATTAGGAGCTCCTACGAGCAGTACTTC. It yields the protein CASTVTIRSSYEQYF.

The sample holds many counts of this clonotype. This CDR3 reads CASTAFGETQYF. Written as DNA, the CDR3 is TGTGCCAGCACCGCTTTTGGGGAGACGCAGTACTTC. The V call is TRBV12-3 or TRBV12-4, the J call TRBJ2-7; D may be TRBD2 (5 bases). The CDR3 sequence is 12 residues long. With 7 bases removed from V and 9 bases from J, the gap between germline ends came to 16 bases.

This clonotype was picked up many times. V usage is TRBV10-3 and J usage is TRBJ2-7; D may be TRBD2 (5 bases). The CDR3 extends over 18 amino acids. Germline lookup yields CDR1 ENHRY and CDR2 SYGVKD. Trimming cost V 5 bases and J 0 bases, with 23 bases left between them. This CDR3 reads CAISFEGVGRYSSYEQYF. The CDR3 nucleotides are TGTGCCATCAGTTTCGAGGGAGTAGGAAGATACAGCTCCTACGAGCAGTACTTC.

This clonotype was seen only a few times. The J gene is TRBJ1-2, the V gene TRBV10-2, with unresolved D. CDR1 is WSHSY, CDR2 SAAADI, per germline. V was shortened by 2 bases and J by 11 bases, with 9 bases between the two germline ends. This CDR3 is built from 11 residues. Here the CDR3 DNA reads TGCGCCAGCAGTGAGCCGGAAGTATACACCTTC. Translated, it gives CASSEPEVYTF.

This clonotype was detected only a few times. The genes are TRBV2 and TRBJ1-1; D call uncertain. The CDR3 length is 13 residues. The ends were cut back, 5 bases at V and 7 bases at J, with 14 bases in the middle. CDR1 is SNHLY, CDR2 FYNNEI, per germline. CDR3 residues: CASSKLGPGEAFF. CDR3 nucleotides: TGTGCCAGCAGTAAACTAGGGCCGGGTGAAGCTTTCTTT.

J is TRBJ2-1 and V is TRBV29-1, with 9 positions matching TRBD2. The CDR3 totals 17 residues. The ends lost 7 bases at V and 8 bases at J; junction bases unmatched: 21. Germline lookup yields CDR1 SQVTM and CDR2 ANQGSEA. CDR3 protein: CSAPVTRHGGGAYEQFF. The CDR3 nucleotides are TGCAGCGCCCCCGTTACGAGGCATGGCGGGGGGGCCTATGAGCAGTTCTTC.

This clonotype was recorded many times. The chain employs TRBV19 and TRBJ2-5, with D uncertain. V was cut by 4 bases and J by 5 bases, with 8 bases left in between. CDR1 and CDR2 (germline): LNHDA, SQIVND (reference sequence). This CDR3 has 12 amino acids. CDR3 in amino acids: CASSNRAETQYF. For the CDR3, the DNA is TGTGCCAGTAGTAACCGGGCCGAGACCCAGTACTTC.

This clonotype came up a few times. CDR3 coding DNA: TGTGCCAGCAGCGCCGAAACAGGGGCTGGAAACACCATATATTTT. Amino acid sequence: CASSAETGAGNTIYF. The V gene is TRBV9, the J gene TRBJ1-3, with 7 positions matching TRBD1. V shed 3 bases and J 2 bases; nucleotides not matched to a gene: 5. The CDR3 is made up of 15 amino acids. Germline values: CDR1 SGDLS, CDR2 YYNGEE.

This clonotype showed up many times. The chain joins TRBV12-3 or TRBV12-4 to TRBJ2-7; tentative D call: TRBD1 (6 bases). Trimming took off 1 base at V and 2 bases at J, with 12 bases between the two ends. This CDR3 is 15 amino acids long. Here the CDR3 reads CASSLGRGSTYEQYF. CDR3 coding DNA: TGTGCCAGCAGTTTAGGCAGGGGCTCGACCTACGAGCAGTACTTC.

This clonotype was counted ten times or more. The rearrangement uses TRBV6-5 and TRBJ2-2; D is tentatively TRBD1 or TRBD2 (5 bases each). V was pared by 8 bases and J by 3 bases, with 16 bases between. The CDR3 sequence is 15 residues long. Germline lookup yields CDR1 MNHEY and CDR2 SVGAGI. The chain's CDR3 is CASREGELDTGELFF. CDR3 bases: TGTGCCAGCCGGGAAGGGGAGTTGGACACCGGGGAGCTGTTTTTT.

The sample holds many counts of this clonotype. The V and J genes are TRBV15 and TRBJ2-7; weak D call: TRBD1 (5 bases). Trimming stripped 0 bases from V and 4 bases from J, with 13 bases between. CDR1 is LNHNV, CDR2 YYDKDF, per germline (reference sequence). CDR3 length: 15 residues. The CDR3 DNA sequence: TGTGCCACCAGCAGAGACAGGGCACTACCATACGAGCAGTACTTC. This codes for CATSRDRALPYEQYF. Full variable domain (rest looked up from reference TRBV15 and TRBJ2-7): DAMVIQNPRYQVTQFGKPVTLSCSQTLNHNVMYWYQQKSSQAPKLLFHYYDKDFNNEADTPDNFQSRRPNTSFCFLDIRSPGLGDTAMYLCATSRDRALPYEQYFGPGTRLTVT.

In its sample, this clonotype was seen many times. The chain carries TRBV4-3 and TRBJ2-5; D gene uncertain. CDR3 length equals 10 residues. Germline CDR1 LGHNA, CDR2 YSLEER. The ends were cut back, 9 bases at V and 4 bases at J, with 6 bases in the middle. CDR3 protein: CAREPETQYF. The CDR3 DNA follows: TGCGCCAGAGAACCAGAGACCCAGTACTTC.

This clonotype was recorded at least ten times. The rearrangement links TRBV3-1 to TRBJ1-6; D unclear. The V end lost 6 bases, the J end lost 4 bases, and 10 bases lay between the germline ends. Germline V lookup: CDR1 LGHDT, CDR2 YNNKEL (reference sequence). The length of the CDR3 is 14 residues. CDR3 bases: TGTGCCAGCAGGTCCGAACGGTATAATTCACCCCTCCACTTT. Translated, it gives CASRSERYNSPLHF. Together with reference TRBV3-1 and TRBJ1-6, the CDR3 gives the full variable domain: DTAVSQTPKYLVTQMGNDKSIKCEQNLGHDTMYWYKQDSKKFLKIMFSYNNKELIINETVPNRFSPKSPDKAHLNLHINSLELGDSAVYFCASRSERYNSPLHFGNGTRLTVT.

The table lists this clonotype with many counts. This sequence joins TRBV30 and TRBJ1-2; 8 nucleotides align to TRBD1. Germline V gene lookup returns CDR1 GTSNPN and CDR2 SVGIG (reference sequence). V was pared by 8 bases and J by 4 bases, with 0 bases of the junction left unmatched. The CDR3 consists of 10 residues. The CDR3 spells CAGTGYGYTF. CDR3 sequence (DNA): TGTGCCGGGACAGGCTATGGCTACACCTTC.

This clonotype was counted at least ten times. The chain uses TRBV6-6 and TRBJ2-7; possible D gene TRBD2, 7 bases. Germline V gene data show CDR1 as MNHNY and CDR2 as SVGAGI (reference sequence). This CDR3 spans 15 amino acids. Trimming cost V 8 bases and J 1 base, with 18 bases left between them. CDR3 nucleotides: TGTGCCAGCGACGGAGGGGGGGTCTTGTCCTACGAGCAGTACTTC. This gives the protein CASDGGGVLSYEQYF.

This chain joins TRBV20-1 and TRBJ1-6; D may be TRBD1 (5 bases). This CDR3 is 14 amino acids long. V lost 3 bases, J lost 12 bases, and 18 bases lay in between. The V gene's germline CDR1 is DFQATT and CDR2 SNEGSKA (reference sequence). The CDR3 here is CSASAGTTWGPLHF. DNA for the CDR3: TGCAGTGCTAGCGCGGGGACTACTTGGGGACCCCTCCACTTT.

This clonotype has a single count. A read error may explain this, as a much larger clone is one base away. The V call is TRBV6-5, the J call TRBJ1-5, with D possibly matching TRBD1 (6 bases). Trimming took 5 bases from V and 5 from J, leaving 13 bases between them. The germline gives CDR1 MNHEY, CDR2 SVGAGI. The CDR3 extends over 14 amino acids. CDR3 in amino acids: CASSIGGWDQPQHF. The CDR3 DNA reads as TGTGCCAGCAGTATAGGGGGATGGGATCAGCCCCAGCATTTT.

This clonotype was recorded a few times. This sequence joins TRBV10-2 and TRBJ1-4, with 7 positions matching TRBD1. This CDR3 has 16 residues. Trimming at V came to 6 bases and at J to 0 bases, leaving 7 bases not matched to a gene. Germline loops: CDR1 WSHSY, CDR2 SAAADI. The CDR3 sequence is CASSAGTDATNEKLFF. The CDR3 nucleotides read TGCGCCAGCAGCGCCGGGACAGATGCAACTAATGAAAAACTGTTTTTT.

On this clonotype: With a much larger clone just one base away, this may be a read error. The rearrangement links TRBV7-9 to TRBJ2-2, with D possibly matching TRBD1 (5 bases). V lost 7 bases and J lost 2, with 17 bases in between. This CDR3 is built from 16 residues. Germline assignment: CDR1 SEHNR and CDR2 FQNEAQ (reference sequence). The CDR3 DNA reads TGTGCCAGCATCTCGGACAACCCCTTCAACACCGGGGAGCTGTTTTTT. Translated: CASISDNPFNTGELFF.